This TCR beta chain is from a study of T cells in Graves' hyperthyroidism and ophthalmopathy. Graves' hyperthyroidism was deemed stable given no ophthalmopathy progression within 18 months. Diagnostic decisions used clinical symptoms, serum thyroxine and TRAb, thyroid ultrasound and orbital computed tomography. Study-level results: It was a median 6.5 months before onset that the model predicted ophthalmopathy. Most thyroid clonotypes expanded above 0.001 appeared in blood too.

Details on this clonotype: The antigen is not known.

V shed 3 bases, J shed 10 bases, and the junction held 12 bases outside the gene matches. From germline, CDR1 is SNHLY and CDR2 FYNNEI. The CDR3 loop spans 15 amino acids. The source material, RNA transcripts, was used to amplify TCR beta CDR3 regions. A first-round RT-PCR of the TCR CDR3 used the HTBI primer set. Each CDR3 protein gets one entry after TCRdb re-called the multiplex PCR reads with MiXCR. The sample lists roughly 570,000 distinct CDR3 sequences; about 43% were seen once. The chain links TRBV2 to TRBJ2-1; TRBD2 matches 7 bases. The sequence derives from a woman younger than 30 with Graves' hyperthyroidism. The sequenced sample was peripheral blood or thyroid tissue (not recorded which). CDR3 sequence: CASSDRGGGAREQFF. Written as DNA, the CDR3 is TGTGCCAGCAGTGATCGTGGGGGAGGGGCGCGGGAGCAGTTCTTC.